These 3 T cell receptor beta chains originate from one sample sequenced in a study of shared clonotypes between healthy human individuals. Method: immunoSEQ multiplex PCR; TCRdb's copy keeps in-frame clones and lacks some. The sample yields approximately 2.3 million clones, approximately 93% seen once. Sequencing input: naive CD4+ T cells from PBMCs. Subset noted: CD45RA+ positively selected. These receptors all stem from a man in his late teens or twenties in good health. Some clones in this sample may be carry-over from other donors' samples.

CDR3: CATQSALGTGELFF. In nucleotides, the CDR3 is TGCGCCACCCAATCTGCTTTGGGCACCGGGGAGCTGTTTTTT. V is TRBV5-1 and J is TRBJ2-2, with D hard to call. The V gene lost 9 bases and the J gene lost 4 bases, with 16 bases spanning the gap. Per the germline V gene, CDR1 is SGHRS and CDR2 is YFSETQ. This CDR3 has 14 amino acids.

The genes are TRBV7-8 and TRBJ1-1; maybe TRBD1 (6 bases). Germline V lookup: CDR1 SGHVS, CDR2 FQNEAQ. This CDR3 comprises 15 residues. V lost 3 bases and J 8 bases, leaving 19 bases between the germline ends. The CDR3: CASSFRATAGGEAFF. Here the CDR3 DNA reads TGTGCCAGCAGCTTCCGGGCCACAGCTGGGGGCGAAGCTTTCTTT.

The CDR3 loop reads CASSDSPRTEEKLFF. The DNA for the CDR3 is TGTGCCAGCAGTGATTCGCCTCGGACGGAAGAAAAACTGTTTTTT. The chain couples TRBV25-1 to TRBJ1-4; D remains unclear. Trimming pared 3 bases from V and 8 bases from J, leaving 16 bases between. This CDR3 has 15 amino acids. The V gene's germline CDR1 is MGHDK and CDR2 SYGVNS.